This T cell receptor beta chain originates from a study of early T cells in non-severe SARS-CoV-2 infection. For the study at large: Sequencing of unsorted whole blood was done on bulk RNA, leaving chains unpaired.

Unique molecular identifiers were affixed to single, distinct cDNA molecules. TCRdb recomputed calls from the 5' RACE reads with MiXCR, one row per CDR3 protein. The data show about 37,000 distinct CDR3 sequences, about 8% seen once. This CDR3 contains 14 residues. The V segment lost 5 bases and the J segment 7 bases; nucleotides outside the gene matches: 7. Germline-derived CDR1 and CDR2 are SGHVS and FNYEAQ. Study-level results: Anti-spike CD8 responses were favored in VDJdb matching, and private and CD4 specificities were missed.

In the case of this clonotype: Antigen unknown.

The TCR sequence derives from an adult who was a healthcare worker with PCR-confirmed SARS-CoV-2 infection or an uninfected control (not recorded which). This rearrangement joins TRBV7-6 to TRBJ2-7, with TRBD1 matching 11 bases. Sequencing used whole blood, obtained at baseline. In DNA, the CDR3 is TGTGCCAGCAGCCACCGGGACAGGGGGGTTGAGCAGTACTTC. Protein product: CASSHRDRGVEQYF.